This T cell receptor beta chain was sequenced in a study of shared clonotypes between healthy human individuals. Sequencing used immunoSEQ multiplex PCR; TCRdb keeps in-frame clones, though not all of them. The table lists hundreds of thousands of clones, 95% to 98% of them singletons. Details on this clone: Its antigen is currently unknown. Other DNA sequences in the same sample also yield this CDR3.

Positive CCR7 selection of CD45RO-negative cells yielded the naive CD8 cells, and terminally differentiated effector memory CD45RA+ cells were excluded. The CDR3 has 14 residues. V dropped 4 bases and J dropped 1 base, with 11 bases sitting between them. Germline V gene sequence: CDR1 SEHNR, CDR2 FQNEAQ (reference sequence). Study-wide results and limits: Collection of samples was limited to blood; tissue repertoires likely differ. Among the subsets, naive ones generally showed larger estimated richness than memory ones. It was expected that sequencing depth would affect clonotype sharing among donors.

The chain couples TRBV7-9 to TRBJ2-7; the D gene is possibly TRBD2 (6 bases). The sequenced material came from naive CD8+ T cells sorted from blood. The origin of this receptor is a man aged 25-45 years in good health. The CDR3 reads CASSSGTDSYEQYF. DNA for the CDR3: TGTGCCAGCAGCTCCGGGACTGATTCCTACGAGCAGTACTTC. Full variable domain (rest looked up from reference TRBV7-9 and TRBJ2-7): DTGVSQNPRHKITKRGQNVTFRCDPISEHNRLYWYRQTLGQGPEFLTYFQNEAQLEKSRLLSDRFSAERPKGSFSTLEIQRTEQGDSAMYLCASSSGTDSYEQYFGPGTRLTVT.